These 13 T cell receptor beta chains originate from one sample sequenced in a study of long-term antiretroviral therapy in people with HIV. This was the immunoSEQ v3.0 assay at survey level. TCRdb's copy holds only in-frame clones and misses some; the assay was immunoSEQ multiplex PCR. Of around 30,000 clones in the sample, approximately 85% were seen once. Source: unsorted PBMCs, taken 3 years after starting antiretroviral therapy. These receptors were obtained from a man aged 35 to 55 with HIV.

This clone was found a few times. This chain joins TRBV2 and TRBJ1-2, with D maybe TRBD1 (6 bases). Between the trimmed V and J ends, which lost 8 bases and 8 bases, there was a span of 12 bases. The CDR3 covers 11 residues. Germline CDR1 and CDR2: SNHLY and FYNNEI. The CDR3 sequence: CASPGAGGYTF. DNA for the CDR3: TGTGCCAGCCCGGGGGCGGGAGGCTACACCTTC.

The chain is built from TRBV29-1 and TRBJ1-1; TRBD1 matches 7 bases. The CDR3 extends over 14 amino acids. Germline V CDR1 and CDR2: SQVTM, ANQGSEA. The J segment lost 0 bases and the V segment lost 7 bases, leaving 8 bases of the junction unmatched. Here the CDR3 DNA reads TGCAGCGCGTCAGGGGGGCCCCTGAACACTGAAGCTTTCTTT. This encodes CSASGGPLNTEAFF.

This chain connects TRBV7-9 to TRBJ1-1; D ambiguous. Germline assignment: CDR1 SEHNR and CDR2 FQNEAQ (reference sequence). This CDR3 has 14 residues. Deletions cut 5 bases from V and 0 bases from J, with 10 bases between. The CDR3 DNA is TGTGCCAGCAGCGGTCAGGCCTTGAACACTGAAGCTTTCTTT. It codes for CASSGQALNTEAFF.

The CDR3 reads CASSFLPYEQYF. CDR3 DNA: TGTGCCAGCAGCTTTCTACCCTACGAGCAGTACTTC. The gene calls are TRBV7-9 and TRBJ2-7; D remains ambiguous. The V end was cut by 3 bases, the J end by 2 bases, with 5 bases between. The CDR3 loop spans 12 amino acids. Germline CDR1 reads SEHNR; CDR2 reads FQNEAQ (reference sequence).

The CDR3 region is CASSPHMGGGELFF. CDR3 sequence (DNA): TGTGCCAGCAGCCCCCACATGGGGGGCGGGGAGCTGTTTTTT. This chain joins TRBV7-9 and TRBJ2-2, with D maybe TRBD2 (6 bases). Trimming removed 5 bases from V and 7 bases from J, with 14 bases in between. The V gene's germline CDR1 is SEHNR and CDR2 FQNEAQ (reference sequence). The CDR3 totals 14 residues.

The rearrangement links TRBV18 to TRBJ2-3, with D possibly being TRBD1 (8 bases). The CDR3 covers 15 residues. Between the trimmed V and J ends, which lost 3 bases and 5 bases, there was a span of 15 bases. Germline CDR1 is KGHSH and CDR2 is LQKENI. The CDR3 here is CASSPNRGGVDTQYF. The CDR3 coding sequence is TGTGCCAGCTCACCGAACAGGGGGGGAGTAGATACGCAGTATTTT. The full variable domain, rest sourced from reference TRBV18 and TRBJ2-3, is NAGVMQNPRHLVRRRGQEARLRCSPMKGHSHVYWYRQLPEEGLKFMVYLQKENIIDESGMPKERFSAEFPKEGPSILRIQQVVRGDSAAYFCASSPNRGGVDTQYFGPGTRLTVL.

The rearrangement uses TRBV7-8 and TRBJ1-6; no clear D gene. Germline V lookup: CDR1 SGHVS, CDR2 FQNEAQ. The V end was cut by 1 base, the J end by 0 bases, with 7 bases between. This CDR3 has 16 residues. The CDR3 DNA reads TGTGCCAGCAGCTTAGAGACGGCCTCCTATAATTCACCCCTCCACTTT. Amino acid sequence: CASSLETASYNSPLHF.

The chain couples TRBV30 to TRBJ1-2, with 10 bases identical to TRBD1. Losses at the gene ends were 0 bases for V and 6 bases for J; bases not matched to a gene: 4. Per the germline V gene, CDR1 is GTSNPN and CDR2 is SVGIG (reference sequence). CDR3 size: 14 residues. The CDR3 sequence is CAWSVRGQGNGYTF. DNA of the CDR3: TGTGCCTGGAGTGTTAGGGGACAGGGGAATGGCTACACCTTC.

V usage is TRBV15 and J usage is TRBJ2-3; 11 bases agree with TRBD2. Germline values: CDR1 LNHNV, CDR2 YYDKDF (reference sequence). CDR3 length: 17 amino acids. V lost 0 bases, J lost 2 bases, and 4 bases stayed unmatched. The CDR3 here is CATSRDRLAGTTDTQYF. The CDR3 DNA follows: TGTGCCACCAGCAGAGACAGACTAGCGGGGACCACAGATACGCAGTATTTT.

V gene TRBV2 combines with J gene TRBJ1-5; TRBD1 is a possible D gene (6 bases). The CDR3 totals 13 residues. Trimming took off 5 bases at V and 6 bases at J, with 11 bases between the two ends. Germline values: CDR1 SNHLY, CDR2 FYNNEI. The CDR3 sequence is CASSSTGRQPQHF. The CDR3 DNA is TGTGCCAGCAGTTCTACAGGGCGTCAGCCCCAGCATTTT.

This chain links TRBV5-6 with TRBJ1-4, with TRBD1 matching over 7 bases. The junction had 0 bases not matched to a gene; V was cut back by 1 base and J by 3 bases. This CDR3 region has 14 residues. Germline V lookup: CDR1 SGHDT, CDR2 YYEEEE. The CDR3 loop reads CASSLTGANEKLFF. CDR3 DNA sequence: TGTGCCAGCAGCTTGACAGGGGCTAATGAAAAACTGTTTTTT.

V and J are TRBV9 and TRBJ2-1; TRBD2 aligns across 7 bases. Looked up from germline, CDR1 is SGDLS and CDR2 is YYNGEE. The CDR3 covers 15 residues. Germline trimming cut 0 bases from V and 2 bases from J; bases unmatched to any gene: 2. This chain's CDR3 is CASSVGDYTYNEQFF. The CDR3 region has the DNA TGTGCCAGCAGCGTAGGGGACTATACCTACAATGAGCAGTTCTTC.

V gene TRBV2 combines with J gene TRBJ1-4, with D tentatively TRBD1 (5 bases). V lost 6 bases and J 2 bases, leaving 22 bases between the germline ends. Looked up from germline, CDR1 is SNHLY and CDR2 is FYNNEI. The length of the CDR3 is 18 residues. The CDR3: CASSEDTKSWGTNEKLFF. CDR3 bases: TGTGCCAGCAGCGAGGACACAAAATCTTGGGGGACTAATGAAAAACTGTTTTTT.